The rows below give T cell receptor beta chains drawn from one sample of a study of cytomegalovirus exposure and HLA in healthy donors. Produced via immunoSEQ multiplex PCR; TCRdb's table is partial and in-frame only. The sample lists more than 95,000 clones; over 70% were seen once. The sequencing sample was made of PBMCs. These receptors were obtained from a man younger than 35 in good health and CMV-seropositive. Each CDR3 is given with its conserved first and last residue. The D gene is left open where the match is weak.

cdr3_length: 14
d_call: -
v_call: TRBV5-1
j_call: TRBJ2-5
cdr3_aa: CASSFTGAQETQYF

cdr3_length: 14
d_call: -
v_call: TRBV10-2
j_call: TRBJ1-1
cdr3_aa: CASSEHTGRTEAFF

cdr3_length: 14
d_call: -
v_call: TRBV29-1
j_call: TRBJ2-3
cdr3_aa: CSVVTLQSTDTQYF

cdr3_length: 20
d_call: TRBD1
v_call: TRBV27
j_call: TRBJ2-3
cdr3_aa: CASSSYIGWDRKSNTDTQYF

cdr3_length: 17
d_call: TRBD1
v_call: TRBV11-3
j_call: TRBJ2-1
cdr3_aa: CASSLGRDRGSYNEQFF

cdr3_length: 16
d_call: -
v_call: TRBV6-5
j_call: TRBJ1-2
cdr3_aa: CASSYSSQGPTEDYTF

cdr3_length: 14
d_call: TRBD2
v_call: TRBV10-2
j_call: TRBJ2-5
cdr3_aa: CASSASGGQETQYF

cdr3_length: 14
d_call: TRBD1
v_call: TRBV6-4
j_call: TRBJ1-1
cdr3_aa: CASSDYRGSTEAFF

cdr3_length: 14
d_call: TRBD1
v_call: TRBV6-6
j_call: TRBJ1-1
cdr3_aa: CASSNGQGNTEAFF

cdr3_length: 15
d_call: TRBD2
v_call: TRBV5-1
j_call: TRBJ2-1
cdr3_aa: CASSLSGSGANEQFF

cdr3_length: 15
d_call: -
v_call: TRBV19
j_call: TRBJ2-7
cdr3_aa: CASSGAVGRGYEQYF

cdr3_length: 15
d_call: -
v_call: TRBV12-5
j_call: TRBJ2-2
cdr3_aa: CASGRLRENTGELFF

cdr3_length: 13
d_call: -
v_call: TRBV10-3
j_call: TRBJ1-1
cdr3_aa: CAITTDLNTEAFF

cdr3_length: 16
d_call: TRBD2
v_call: TRBV7-2
j_call: TRBJ2-5
cdr3_aa: CASSLGGEGLGETQYF

cdr3_length: 15
d_call: -
v_call: TRBV5-6
j_call: TRBJ2-1
cdr3_aa: CASSFAQVSYNEQFF

cdr3_length: 13
d_call: -
v_call: TRBV6-1
j_call: TRBJ1-2
cdr3_aa: CASSDGVLAGYTF

cdr3_length: 13
d_call: -
v_call: TRBV6-5
j_call: TRBJ1-3
cdr3_aa: CASSPPTRNTIYF

cdr3_length: 13
d_call: -
v_call: TRBV6-5
j_call: TRBJ2-7
cdr3_aa: CASSYGIGVDFHF

cdr3_length: 16
d_call: -
v_call: TRBV14
j_call: TRBJ2-6
cdr3_aa: CASSQDRGAGANVLTF

cdr3_length: 15
d_call: TRBD1
v_call: TRBV9
j_call: TRBJ2-2
cdr3_aa: CASSGRTGPTGELFF

cdr3_length: 17
d_call: TRBD2
v_call: TRBV7-6
j_call: TRBJ2-2
cdr3_aa: CASSSPRTSGNTGELFF

cdr3_length: 13
d_call: -
v_call: TRBV7-2
j_call: TRBJ1-5
cdr3_aa: CASSLMEDQPQHF

cdr3_length: 14
d_call: TRBD1
v_call: TRBV27
j_call: TRBJ2-1
cdr3_aa: CASSPPGGPAEQFF

cdr3_length: 15
d_call: TRBD2
v_call: TRBV7-9
j_call: TRBJ2-7
cdr3_aa: CASSLDLLGGREQYF

cdr3_length: 14
d_call: TRBD1
v_call: TRBV19
j_call: TRBJ2-3
cdr3_aa: CASSEQGSTDTQYF

cdr3_length: 17
d_call: -
v_call: TRBV21-1
j_call: TRBJ1-1
cdr3_aa: CASSRDRTGLLDTEAFF

cdr3_length: 12
d_call: -
v_call: TRBV6-1
j_call: TRBJ1-4
cdr3_aa: CASSDSNEKLFF

cdr3_length: 15
d_call: TRBD1
v_call: TRBV5-1
j_call: TRBJ2-7
cdr3_aa: CASSPTRDSTYEQYF

cdr3_length: 18
d_call: -
v_call: TRBV23-1
j_call: TRBJ2-1
cdr3_aa: CASSLSPLGPRVYNEQFF

cdr3_length: 13
d_call: -
v_call: TRBV10-3
j_call: TRBJ1-5
cdr3_aa: CAIGAAPDQPQHF

cdr3_length: 13
d_call: TRBD1
v_call: TRBV25-1
j_call: TRBJ1-1
cdr3_aa: CASSEGTGQKAFF

cdr3_length: 15
d_call: TRBD2
v_call: TRBV7-9
j_call: TRBJ2-3
cdr3_aa: CSSSLPAGLTDTQYF

cdr3_length: 14
d_call: -
v_call: TRBV5-1
j_call: TRBJ1-1
cdr3_aa: CASSLTAPNTEAFF

cdr3_length: 13
d_call: -
v_call: TRBV7-9
j_call: TRBJ2-7
cdr3_aa: CASSLLGGYEQYF

cdr3_length: 14
d_call: -
v_call: TRBV27
j_call: TRBJ1-4
cdr3_aa: CASSSAREGEKLFF

cdr3_length: 15
d_call: -
v_call: TRBV9
j_call: TRBJ2-7
cdr3_aa: CASSVEFDSSYEQYF

cdr3_length: 20
d_call: TRBD1
v_call: TRBV15
j_call: TRBJ1-5
cdr3_aa: CATSSWDSPLFPNFNQPQHF

cdr3_length: 16
d_call: -
v_call: TRBV21-1
j_call: TRBJ2-1
cdr3_aa: CASSKPSGRKANEQFF

cdr3_length: 19
d_call: TRBD1
v_call: TRBV19
j_call: TRBJ1-4
cdr3_aa: CASRSTAGTGGRTNEKLFF

cdr3_length: 16
d_call: TRBD1
v_call: TRBV19
j_call: TRBJ1-2
cdr3_aa: CASSYPGTGGAVGYTF

cdr3_length: 17
d_call: -
v_call: TRBV7-8
j_call: TRBJ1-4
cdr3_aa: CASRYREGGRKDEKLFF

cdr3_length: 13
d_call: TRBD1
v_call: TRBV7-8
j_call: -
cdr3_aa: CASSPLRGREQYF

cdr3_length: 15
d_call: -
v_call: TRBV11-1
j_call: TRBJ2-3
cdr3_aa: CASSPVRGRADTQYF